These 27 T cell receptor beta chains were sequenced from one sample in a study of blood T cell repertoires in COVID-19. The method was immunoSEQ multiplex PCR; TCRdb's version includes in-frame clones alone and lacks a portion of them. The table includes 150,000 to 200,000 clones, less than 90% detected once. The sequencing sample was made of peripheral blood. All receptors derive from an older woman with COVID-19, enrolled during active disease.

This clone occurred a few times. V is TRBV6-5 and J is TRBJ1-1; D ambiguous. V was pared by 6 bases and J by 7 bases, with 12 bases between. There are 12 residues in the CDR3. From germline, CDR1 is MNHEY and CDR2 SVGAGI. CDR3 residues: CASSASGLEAFF. The CDR3 DNA sequence: TGTGCCAGCAGCGCTTCAGGCCTTGAAGCTTTCTTT.

The chain carries TRBV28 and TRBJ1-1, with TRBD1 identical over 7 bases. The CDR3 is made up of 14 amino acids. Losses at the gene ends were 4 bases for V and 4 bases for J; bases not matched to a gene: 6. Germline V gene data show CDR1 as MDHEN and CDR2 as SYDVKM. The CDR3 region is CASSSTGTRTEAFF. The DNA of the CDR3 is TGTGCCAGCAGTTCGACAGGGACCCGCACTGAAGCTTTCTTT.

This chain uses TRBV6-2 or TRBV6-3 with TRBJ2-7; 9 bases match TRBD1. The germline V gene encodes CDR1 MNHEY and CDR2 SVGEGT. J was trimmed by 6 bases and V by 5 bases; bases with no gene match: 8. The CDR3 totals 14 residues. The CDR3 is CASSPNRGLGEQYF. CDR3 nucleotide sequence: TGTGCCAGCAGTCCCAACAGGGGGCTAGGCGAGCAGTACTTC.

V and J are TRBV15 and TRBJ1-2, with 8 bases fitting TRBD1. With 3 bases clipped from V and 4 bases from J, the junction kept 4 bases outside the gene matches. The CDR3 covers 14 residues. The germline CDR1 and CDR2 sequences are LNHNV and YYDKDF (reference sequence). The CDR3 here is CATSRTGEVYGYTF. The CDR3 DNA reads as TGTGCCACCAGCAGGACAGGGGAAGTCTATGGCTACACCTTC.

This clone was picked up a small number of times. The rearrangement joins TRBV5-4 to TRBJ2-2; 10 bases are shared with TRBD1. The germline gives CDR1 SGHNT, CDR2 YYREEE (reference sequence). CDR3 length equals 17 residues. The ends lost 4 bases at V and 6 bases at J; junction bases unmatched: 12. The CDR3 sequence is CASSEGQGIGLSGELFF. As DNA, the CDR3 is TGTGCCAGCAGCGAGGGACAGGGGATTGGATTGTCCGGGGAGCTGTTTTTT.

This rearrangement joins TRBV7-7 to TRBJ2-3, with a tentative D call TRBD2 (6 bases). Trimming took off 1 base at V and 2 bases at J, with 7 bases between the two ends. The CDR3 totals 14 residues. The germline gives CDR1 SSHAT, CDR2 FNYEAQ (reference sequence). The CDR3 here is CASSLGTNTDTQYF. CDR3 sequence (DNA): TGTGCCAGCAGCTTAGGGACTAACACAGATACGCAGTATTTT.

The chain joins TRBV19 to TRBJ1-5; 10 nucleotides line up with TRBD1. The germline V gene encodes CDR1 LNHDA and CDR2 SQIVND (reference sequence). The trim removed 0 bases at V and 6 bases at J, leaving 11 bases unmatched. The CDR3 contains 18 residues. CDR3 amino acids: CASSIDSRDRGRTQPQHF. CDR3 nucleotides: TGTGCCAGTAGTATAGACTCCCGGGACAGGGGACGGACTCAGCCCCAGCATTTT.

This chain connects TRBV29-1 to TRBJ1-2; 7 positions match TRBD1. This CDR3 is 13 amino acids long. The germline V gene has CDR1 SQVTM and CDR2 ANQGSEA. After removal of 0 bases from V and 5 bases from J, the junction contained 3 bases not matched to a gene. The CDR3 spells CSVEDRTGYGYTF. CDR3 coding DNA: TGCAGCGTTGAAGACCGGACAGGATATGGCTACACCTTC.

V is TRBV7-9 and J is TRBJ2-1; D perhaps matches TRBD2 (6 bases). Germline loops: CDR1 SEHNR, CDR2 FQNEAQ (reference sequence). CDR3 size: 16 residues. Trimming took 6 bases from V and 0 from J, leaving 15 bases between them. The CDR3 loop is CASSSSGLSSYNEQFF. The CDR3 nucleotides are TGTGCCAGCAGTTCCAGCGGGCTTAGCTCCTACAATGAGCAGTTCTTC.

The chain has TRBV24-1 and TRBJ2-1; 10 bases align to TRBD2. The length of the CDR3 is 16 residues. Germline V gene data show CDR1 as KGHDR and CDR2 as SFDVKD. V gave up 2 bases and J gave up 6 bases; unmatched junction bases: 6. The CDR3 protein is CATSDSLAGVRNEQFF. CDR3 sequence (DNA): TGTGCCACCAGTGATTCGCTAGCGGGAGTTCGCAATGAGCAGTTCTTC.

This clone was picked up one time. The J gene is TRBJ1-1, the V gene TRBV30; D unresolved. V lost 3 bases to trimming and J lost 0 bases, with 8 bases between them. Germline loops: CDR1 GTSNPN, CDR2 SVGIG (reference sequence). The CDR3 length is 13 residues. CDR3 sequence (DNA): TGTGCCTGGAGACAGCAGATGAACACTGAAGCTTTCTTT. It encodes CAWRQQMNTEAFF.

This clone was detected only once. The V gene is TRBV7-9, the J gene TRBJ2-1; weak D call: TRBD1 (6 bases). Germline loops: CDR1 SEHNR, CDR2 FQNEAQ (reference sequence). The CDR3 is 16 amino acids. The V end was cut by 3 bases, the J end by 7 bases, with 19 bases between. The CDR3 region is CASSFSGLGGRNEQFF. The CDR3 region has the DNA TGTGCCAGCAGCTTCTCGGGGCTAGGGGGACGAAATGAGCAGTTCTTC. The full variable domain, its missing parts supplied by reference TRBV7-9 and TRBJ2-1, is DTGVSQNPRHKITKRGQNVTFRCDPISEHNRLYWYRQTLGQGPEFLTYFQNEAQLEKSRLLSDRFSAERPKGSFSTLEIQRTEQGDSAMYLCASSFSGLGGRNEQFFGPGTRLTVL.

The V call is TRBV19, the J call TRBJ1-2; the match to TRBD1 covers 7 bases. V lost 5 bases, J lost 6 bases, and 9 bases stayed unmatched. Germline-derived CDR1 and CDR2 are LNHDA and SQIVND (reference sequence). This CDR3 has 14 amino acids. Here the CDR3 DNA reads TGTGCCAGTAGTGCTCTCAGGGGGACGGATGGCTACACCTTC. This codes for CASSALRGTDGYTF.

The chain carries TRBV27 and TRBJ2-3, with D unresolved. The length of the CDR3 is 14 residues. Trimming removed 6 bases from V and 0 bases from J, with 10 bases in between. Germline CDR1 MNHEY, CDR2 SMNVEV (reference sequence). CDR3 DNA: TGTGCCAGCAGAAGAAGCCCTAGCACAGATACGCAGTATTTT. Protein: CASRRSPSTDTQYF.

This clone was seen only once. V gene TRBV6-5 combines with J gene TRBJ1-5; D might be TRBD1 (5 bases). Per germline, CDR1 MNHEY and CDR2 SVGAGI. V was pared by 6 bases and J by 4 bases, with 7 bases between. The CDR3 is 12 residues long. The CDR3 loop is CASRDINQPQHF. CDR3 DNA sequence: TGTGCCAGCAGGGACATAAATCAGCCCCAGCATTTT.

The chain links TRBV2 to TRBJ2-1, with 7 positions matching TRBD2. The V segment lost 5 bases and the J segment 9 bases; nucleotides outside the gene matches: 10. This CDR3 region has 14 residues. Germline V gene sequence: CDR1 SNHLY, CDR2 FYNNEI. The CDR3 DNA reads as TGTGCCAGCAGTATTTTGCGGGAGAGAGTTGAGCAGTTCTTC. This codes for CASSILRERVEQFF.

The chain carries TRBV28 and TRBJ2-7; weak D call: TRBD1 (6 bases). V shed 8 bases and J shed 4 bases, with 24 bases lying between them. Germline CDR1 MDHEN, CDR2 SYDVKM. The CDR3 has 16 residues. CDR3 amino acids: CASAPPAFGTPYEQYF. The CDR3, as DNA: TGTGCCAGCGCACCCCCAGCGTTCGGGACACCTTACGAGCAGTACTTC.

The chain employs TRBV28 and TRBJ2-5, with a possible D match to TRBD1 (6 bases). V was trimmed by 6 bases and J by 5 bases, leaving 19 bases between them. Germline CDR1 is MDHEN and CDR2 is SYDVKM. This CDR3 region has 15 residues. The CDR3 sequence: CASRRKWQGMETQYF. CDR3 DNA sequence: TGTGCCAGCAGGCGCAAATGGCAGGGGATGGAGACCCAGTACTTC.

This rearrangement joins TRBV27 to TRBJ2-2; 8 bases map to TRBD2. The V segment lost 8 bases and the J segment 5 bases; nucleotides outside the gene matches: 7. The CDR3 runs 14 residues. CDR1 is MNHEY, CDR2 SMNVEV, per germline (reference sequence). The CDR3 spells CASAFGGVTGELFF. The CDR3 DNA reads TGTGCCAGCGCCTTCGGGGGGGTAACCGGGGAGCTGTTTTTT.

The rearrangement joins TRBV11-1 to TRBJ2-7; 7 bases are a match to TRBD1. The trim removed 1 base at V and 3 bases at J, leaving 3 bases unmatched. The CDR3 contains 14 residues. Germline V gene sequence: CDR1 SGHAT, CDR2 FQDESV (reference sequence). CDR3 nucleotides: TGTGCCAGCAGCTTAGGACAGGGAAACTACGAGCAGTACTTC. Protein product: CASSLGQGNYEQYF.

V is TRBV15 and J is TRBJ1-3, with D uncertain. Trimming left V 0 bases short and J 6 bases short, with 9 bases between. CDR3 length equals 14 residues. Per the germline V gene, CDR1 is LNHNV and CDR2 is YYDKDF (reference sequence). Here the CDR3 DNA reads TGTGCCACCAGCAGAGACAGGATTAAAAACACCATATATTTT. It is translated as CATSRDRIKNTIYF.

V usage is TRBV14 and J usage is TRBJ2-1; D may be TRBD1 (5 bases). The germline V and J ends were trimmed by 1 base and 0 bases, with 22 bases remaining between them. The CDR3 runs 20 residues. CDR1 SGHDN and CDR2 FVKESK come from the germline V gene. CDR3 coding DNA: TGTGCCAGCAGCCAAGGTTACAGGAACTATACTTCACTCTCCTACAATGAGCAGTTCTTC. It translates to CASSQGYRNYTSLSYNEQFF.

This chain links TRBV28 with TRBJ1-1; 7 bases match TRBD1. The CDR3 contains 15 residues. Germline values: CDR1 MDHEN, CDR2 SYDVKM. The V and J ends lost 6 bases and 0 bases, in that order; junction bases with no gene match: 7. This CDR3 is CASRPTGRMNTEAFF. The DNA of the CDR3 is TGTGCCAGCAGGCCGACAGGGAGGATGAACACTGAAGCTTTCTTT.

The rearrangement joins TRBV7-9 to TRBJ1-2, with a tentative D call TRBD1 (5 bases). The V gene lost 5 bases and the J gene lost 7 bases, with 17 bases spanning the gap. Germline assignment: CDR1 SEHNR and CDR2 FQNEAQ (reference sequence). The CDR3 sequence is 14 residues long. CDR3 nucleotide sequence: TGTGCCAGCAGCGCGACTCAATCAGGGTCTGGCTACACCTTC. Amino acid sequence: CASSATQSGSGYTF.

This chain joins TRBV5-1 and TRBJ1-2, with D possibly TRBD1 on 5 matching bases. The germline V gene has CDR1 SGHRS and CDR2 YFSETQ. Trimming removed 4 bases from V and 4 bases from J, with 11 bases in between. This CDR3 has 13 amino acids. DNA for the CDR3: TGCGCCAGCAGCGGCGGGGGTGGCTATGGCTACACCTTC. Encoded protein: CASSGGGGYGYTF.

The rearrangement joins TRBV3-1 (or the pseudogene TRBV3-2) to TRBJ1-5; D is unresolved. Germline loops: CDR1 LGHDT, CDR2 YNNKEL (reference sequence). Trimming left V 1 base short and J 5 bases short, with 3 bases between. The CDR3 has 12 residues. Written as DNA, the CDR3 is TGTGCCAGCAGCCAAGTCGATCAGCCCCAGCATTTT. Encoded protein: CASSQVDQPQHF.

The chain is built from TRBV9 and TRBJ1-1; the match to TRBD1 covers 9 bases. Germline V gene lookup returns CDR1 SGDLS and CDR2 YYNGEE. With V trimmed by 3 bases and J by 5 bases, 8 bases remained unmatched. CDR3 length equals 15 residues. Written as DNA, the CDR3 is TGTGCCAGCAGCGGATTCGACAGGGGGAGGACTGAAGCTTTCTTT. Amino acids: CASSGFDRGRTEAFF.